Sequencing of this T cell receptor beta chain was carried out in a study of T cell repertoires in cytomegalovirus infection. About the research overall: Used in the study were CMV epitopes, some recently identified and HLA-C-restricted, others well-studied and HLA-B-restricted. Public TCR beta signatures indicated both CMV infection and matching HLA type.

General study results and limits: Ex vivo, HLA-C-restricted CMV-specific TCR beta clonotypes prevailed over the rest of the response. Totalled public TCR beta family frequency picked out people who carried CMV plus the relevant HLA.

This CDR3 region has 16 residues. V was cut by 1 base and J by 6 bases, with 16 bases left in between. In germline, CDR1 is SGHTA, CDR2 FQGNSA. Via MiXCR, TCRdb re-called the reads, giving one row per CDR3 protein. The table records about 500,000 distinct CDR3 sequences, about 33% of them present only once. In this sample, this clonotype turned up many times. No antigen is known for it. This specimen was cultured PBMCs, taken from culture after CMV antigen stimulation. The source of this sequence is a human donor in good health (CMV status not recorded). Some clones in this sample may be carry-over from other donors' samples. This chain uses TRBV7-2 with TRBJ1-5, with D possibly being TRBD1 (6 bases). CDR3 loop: CASSLDWGAGSQPQHF. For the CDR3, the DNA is TGTGCCAGCAGCTTAGATTGGGGGGCAGGTAGTCAGCCCCAGCATTTT.